Listed below are T cell receptor beta chains from one sample, sequenced in a study of T cell changes during pregnancy in multiple sclerosis. TCRdb keeps only in-frame clones here, not all; method: immunoSEQ multiplex PCR. The repertoire has 60,000 or so clones, about 94% of them found once; the top ten carry approximately 0.34%. The sequences come from CD4+ T cells from peripheral blood mononuclear cells, collected before pregnancy. The receptor source for this set is a female donor with multiple sclerosis, enrolled in a pregnancy study. Each CDR3 is given with its conserved first and last residue. The D gene is left open where the match is weak. A row's size may be missing; if present it is once, few, many or a size class.

clone size	V gene	D gene	CDR3 length	J gene	CDR3 DNA	CDR3 protein
few	TRBV14	TRBD2	14	TRBJ2-1	TGTGCCAGCAGCCAATGGGGGGGTCCGGGTGAGCAGTTCTTC	CASSQWGGPGEQFF
-	TRBV5-6	TRBD2	15	TRBJ2-7	TGTGCCAGCAGCAGGGGACTAGCGGGATGGGACGAGCAGTACTTC	CASSRGLAGWDEQYF
-	TRBV11-2	-	14	TRBJ1-1	TGTGCCAGCAGCTTAGCAACGGGTTTCACTGAAGCTTTCTTT	CASSLATGFTEAFF
-	TRBV10-3	TRBD2	14	TRBJ2-1	TGTGCCATCAGTGGGACTAGCGGGATCAATGAGCAGTTCTTC	CAISGTSGINEQFF
-	TRBV30	-	12	TRBJ2-5	TGTGCCTGGAGTCCCTCCCAAGAGACCCAGTACTTC	CAWSPSQETQYF
-	TRBV18	-	13	TRBJ1-3	TGTGCCAGCTCAAGGGGCTCTGGAAACACCATATATTTT	CASSRGSGNTIYF
few	TRBV9	-	14	TRBJ1-1	TGTGCCAGCAGCGTAGACGGGGGTACCACTGAAGCTTTCTTT	CASSVDGGTTEAFF
-	TRBV5-6	TRBD2	16	TRBJ2-5	TGTGCCAGCAGAGATACTAGCGGGAGGCGTCAAGAGACCCAGTACTTC	CASRDTSGRRQETQYF
-	TRBV9	-	17	TRBJ2-6	TGTGCCAGCAGCGTAGAAGGCAGGGGCTCTGGGGCCAACGTCCTGACTTTC	CASSVEGRGSGANVLTF
few	TRBV14	-	16	TRBJ1-3	TGTGCCAGCAGCCAAGGGGGAGGCTACTCTGGAAACACCATATATTTT	CASSQGGGYSGNTIYF
-	TRBV5-1	-	14	TRBJ1-1	TGCGCCAGCAGCTTGGTACAGGGGAACACTGAAGCTTTCTTT	CASSLVQGNTEAFF
-	TRBV6-1	TRBD2	14	TRBJ2-2	TGTGCCAGCAGTGGACTAGCGGTAACCGGGGAGCTGTTTTTT	CASSGLAVTGELFF
-	TRBV7-3	TRBD2	17	TRBJ2-1	TGTGCCAGCAGCTTAACGATACTAGCGGGGGTAACTGATGAGCAGTTCTTC	CASSLTILAGVTDEQFF
once	TRBV27	TRBD2	15	TRBJ2-3	TGTGCCAGCAGTTTTGCGGGAGTGGGCACAGATACGCAGTATTTT	CASSFAGVGTDTQYF
-	TRBV19	TRBD2	16	TRBJ2-7	TGTGCCAGTAGTGCCGGGGGGGGCCATGGGGTCTACGAGCAGTACTTC	CASSAGGGHGVYEQYF
-	TRBV29-1	TRBD2	16	TRBJ2-3	TGCAGCGTTGCAGCGGGAGGGCCCTCCGGCACAGATACGCAGTATTTT	CSVAAGGPSGTDTQYF
-	TRBV7-2	-	12	TRBJ1-3	TGTGCCAGCTCTTTCTCTGGAAACACCATATATTTT	CASSFSGNTIYF
few	TRBV7-9	-	12	TRBJ2-1	TGTGCCAGCAGCTTATCACCTAGCGCGGAGTTCTTC	CASSLSPSAEFF
-	TRBV14	-	14	TRBJ1-2	TGTGCCAGCAGCCATCCCAGGATGCTAAGGAGCTACACCTTC	CASSHPRMLRSYTF
-	TRBV25-1	-	13	TRBJ1-1	TGTGCCAGCAGTGAATTGGGGAGACGGGAAGCTTTCTTT	CASSELGRREAFF
-	TRBV28	-	16	TRBJ2-1	TGTGCCAGCAGTTTCCCTCTTGGGGGGTACTACAATGAGCAGTTCTTC	CASSFPLGGYYNEQFF
-	TRBV27	-	16	TRBJ2-1	TGTGCCAGCAGTTTCCAGGGATGGGGCGACTACAATGAGCAGTTCTTC	CASSFQGWGDYNEQFF
-	TRBV7-2	-	15	TRBJ2-1	TGTGCCAGCAGCTTAGGCGGGACAGCGAACAATGAGCAGTTCTTC	CASSLGGTANNEQFF
-	TRBV2	-	14	TRBJ2-2	TGTGCCAGCAGTGTCTTACTCAACACCGGGGAGCTGTTTTTT	CASSVLLNTGELFF
-	TRBV4-2	TRBD1	16	TRBJ2-3	TGTGCCAGCAGCCAAGGGGGGACAGGGGGCGCGGATACGCAGTATTTT	CASSQGGTGGADTQYF
-	TRBV5-4	TRBD2	16	TRBJ2-3	TGTGCCAGCAGATCTCGACTAGCGGGTAGCACAGATACGCAGTATTTT	CASRSRLAGSTDTQYF
-	TRBV5-1	-	14	TRBJ1-1	TGCGCCAGCAGCTTGGATGCGGGCGGCACTGAAGCTTTCTTT	CASSLDAGGTEAFF
-	TRBV7-3	-	19	TRBJ2-2	TGTGCCAGCAGCTTATGGGCAGCGAGGCAGGGTATTAACACCGGGGAGCTGTTTTTT	CASSLWAARQGINTGELFF
-	TRBV6-6	-	13	TRBJ2-1	TGTGCCAGCAGCCCCCTAGGCGCCAATGAGCAGTTCTTC	CASSPLGANEQFF
-	TRBV19	TRBD2	17	TRBJ2-3	TGTGCCAGTAGTAGGTGGCCCGGGACTAGCGTCACAGATACGCAGTATTTT	CASSRWPGTSVTDTQYF
-	TRBV9	-	14	TRBJ2-1	TGTGCCAGCAGCGTAGTCTCGGGAGCTAATGAGCAGTTCTTC	CASSVVSGANEQFF
-	TRBV28	TRBD1	15	TRBJ1-4	TGTGCCAGCAGTACAAACAGGGGCTCTAATGAAAAACTGTTTTTT	CASSTNRGSNEKLFF
-	TRBV21-1	-	15	TRBJ2-5	TGTGCCAGCAGCAAAGTCAGGACTAGTCAAGAGACCCAGTACTTC	CASSKVRTSQETQYF
-	TRBV5-1	TRBD1	17	TRBJ2-7	TGCGCCAGCAGCATCGGGACAGGGGGCGGCGCGTCCTACGAGCAGTACTTC	CASSIGTGGGASYEQYF
-	TRBV7-9	-	12	TRBJ2-5	TGTGCCAGCAGCTCCCTACAGGTGGGCCAGTACTTC	CASSSLQVGQYF
-	TRBV27	-	15	TRBJ1-2	TGTGCCAGCAGTGCCAAGGGAGTCGCTAACTATGGCTACACCTTC	CASSAKGVANYGYTF
-	TRBV2	-	15	TRBJ1-2	TGTGCCAGCAGTGACGGATCGGGAACGGGCTATGGCTACACCTTC	CASSDGSGTGYGYTF
-	TRBV5-4	-	15	TRBJ1-4	TGTGCCAGCAGCTTATTCAGGGGACCGGAAGAAAAACTGTTTTTT	CASSLFRGPEEKLFF
-	TRBV29-1	TRBD2	16	TRBJ2-1	TGCAGCGTATCATGGCTAGCGGGAGGGCCGGGGAATGAGCAGTTCTTC	CSVSWLAGGPGNEQFF
-	TRBV28	TRBD2	15	TRBJ2-1	TGTGCCAGCAGTTCGCTGGGGGGGATCTACAATGAGCAGTTCTTC	CASSSLGGIYNEQFF
once	TRBV7-2	TRBD2	16	TRBJ2-2	TGTGCCAGCAGCTTTACTAGCGGGAGACGCACCGGGGAGCTGTTTTTT	CASSFTSGRRTGELFF
-	TRBV27	-	17	TRBJ2-2	TGTGCCAGCAGTCCACAGATAGCGGTCCCAAACACCGGGGAGCTGTTTTTT	CASSPQIAVPNTGELFF
-	TRBV4-3	TRBD2	16	TRBJ2-2	TGCGCCAGCAGCCAAGAGTCTAGCGGGGGAGGCGGGGAGCTGTTTTTT	CASSQESSGGGGELFF
-	TRBV2	-	14	TRBJ2-2	TGTGCCAGCAGTGAAGACTTACAGACCGGGGAGCTGTTTTTT	CASSEDLQTGELFF
-	TRBV7-3	-	13	TRBJ2-3	TGTGCCAGCAGCTTAACGTACACAGATACGCAGTATTTT	CASSLTYTDTQYF
-	TRBV5-4	-	11	TRBJ2-1	TGTGCCAGCAGCTTACTAGATGAGCAGTTCTTC	CASSLLDEQFF
-	TRBV19	TRBD2	14	TRBJ2-2	TGTGCCAGTACTAGCGGGAGTGACACCGGGGAGCTGTTTTTT	CASTSGSDTGELFF
once	TRBV10-2	-	19	TRBJ1-1	TGCGCCAGCAGGCACTGGTCTCTTGCTGGGGGGTACTTAAGCACTGAAGCTTTCTTT	CASRHWSLAGGYLSTEAFF
-	TRBV25-1	TRBD1	18	TRBJ1-6	TGTGCCAGCAGTGAGTCGGGACAGGGGTGGTCCTATAATTCACCCCTCCACTTT	CASSESGQGWSYNSPLHF